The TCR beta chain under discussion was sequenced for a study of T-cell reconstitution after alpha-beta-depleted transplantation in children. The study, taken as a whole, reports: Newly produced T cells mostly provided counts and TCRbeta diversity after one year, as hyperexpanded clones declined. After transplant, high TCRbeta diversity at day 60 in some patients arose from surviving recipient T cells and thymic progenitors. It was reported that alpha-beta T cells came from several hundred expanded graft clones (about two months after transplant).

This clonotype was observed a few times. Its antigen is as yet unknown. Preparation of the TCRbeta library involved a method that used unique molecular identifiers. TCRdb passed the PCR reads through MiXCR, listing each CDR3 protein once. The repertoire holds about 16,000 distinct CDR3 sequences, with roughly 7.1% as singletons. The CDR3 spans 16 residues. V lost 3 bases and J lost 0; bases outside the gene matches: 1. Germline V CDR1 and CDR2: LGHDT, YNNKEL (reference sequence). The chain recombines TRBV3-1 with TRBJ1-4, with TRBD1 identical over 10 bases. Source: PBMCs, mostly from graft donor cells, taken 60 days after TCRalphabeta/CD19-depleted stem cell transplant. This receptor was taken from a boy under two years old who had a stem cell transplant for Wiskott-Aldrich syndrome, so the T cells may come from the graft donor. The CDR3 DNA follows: TGTGCCAGCAGCCATGGACAGGGGGCAACTAATGAAAAACTGTTTTTT. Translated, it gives CASSHGQGATNEKLFF. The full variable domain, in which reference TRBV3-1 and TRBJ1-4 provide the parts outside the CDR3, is DTAVSQTPKYLVTQMGNDKSIKCEQNLGHDTMYWYKQDSKKFLKIMFSYNNKELIINETVPNRFSPKSPDKAHLNLHINSLELGDSAVYFCASSHGQGATNEKLFFGSGTQLSVL.